This T cell receptor (beta chain) comes out of a study of T cells after yellow fever vaccination. Broader study findings: Abundant bulk-derived clonotypes could contaminate FACS-sorted repertoires. Across the CD4 and CD8 compartments, a small share of clonotypes was present in both.

TCRdb passed the 5' RACE reads through MiXCR, listing each CDR3 protein once. The top ten clones hold under 15% of a sample with some 670,000 distinct CDR3 sequences, around an eighth of them seen once. The sample holds a few counts of this clonotype. Its specificity is unknown. This CDR3 is 13 amino acids long. Germline V CDR1 and CDR2: MDHEN, SYDVKM. Trimming removed 6 bases from V and 7 bases from J; junction bases left unmatched: 9. This sample comprised PBMCs, obtained on the day of the yellow fever booster vaccination. The chain carries TRBV28 and TRBJ2-7; 7 positions agree with TRBD1. This TCR was recovered from a man younger than 45 who received the YFV17D yellow fever vaccine. The CDR3 here is CASRVTGVGEQYF. CDR3 sequence (DNA): TGTGCCAGCAGAGTTACAGGGGTAGGGGAGCAGTACTTC.